This T cell receptor beta chain stems from a study of T cells after yellow fever vaccination. Study-level findings and limits: The appearance of a small share of clonotypes in both CD4 and CD8 compartments was observed.

Worth noting for this clonotype: Its matching antigen is unknown.

TCR cDNA, made by 5'RACE template switching, carried an added universal primer site and UMIs. TCRdb reprocessed the 5' RACE reads with MiXCR, giving one entry per CDR3 protein. Of roughly 300,000 distinct CDR3 sequences in the sample, roughly 8.4% are singletons; the top ten hold about 16%. Trimming took 6 bases from V and 3 from J; bases not matched to a gene: 9. The germline V gene encodes CDR1 MNHNS and CDR2 SASEGT. The CDR3 loop spans 16 amino acids. V and J are TRBV6-1 and TRBJ2-3; 10 nucleotides agree with TRBD1. This TCR came from a man between 18 and 35 years old who received the YFV17D yellow fever vaccine. The starting material was PBMCs, obtained around 45 days after the first yellow fever vaccination. DNA for the CDR3: TGTGCCAGCAGGAGAAGACCGGGACAGGGGACAGATACGCAGTATTTT. Its protein is CASRRRPGQGTDTQYF.